These T cell receptor beta chains were read from a single sample in a study of T-cell reconstitution after alpha-beta-depleted transplantation in children. TCRdb redid the calling of the PCR reads with MiXCR, one entry per CDR3 protein. The sample yields a few hundred thousand distinct CDR3 sequences, about a tenth seen once. This specimen consisted of PBMCs from the stem cell graft donor, obtained from the stem cell graft. The source is a human donor who donated a stem cell graft to a child with acute lymphoblastic leukemia. Both conserved end residues are part of each CDR3. D genes are given only for firm matches. Clone size is given for some rows only: seen once, a few or many times, or a class if the clone is expanded.

cdr3_nt cdr3_aa j_call v_call d_call clone_size
TGTGCCAGCAGTTTAGAGGGGGCTCGAAAGACCCAGTACTTC CASSLEGARKTQYF TRBJ2-5 TRBV12-3/TRBV12-4 TRBD1 few
TGCGCCAGCAGTCGGCCTAGCGCAGGAGATACGCAGTATTTT CASSRPSAGDTQYF TRBJ2-3 TRBV5-1 NA few
TGTGCCAGCAGCGTCCGGGGGCTATTGGGAAGCTCCTACAATGAGCAGTTCTTC CASSVRGLLGSSYNEQFF TRBJ2-1 TRBV9 NA NA
TGCAGTGCTCGAGAGCTACCGGGTAGATCTAATGAGCAGTTCTTC CSARELPGRSNEQFF TRBJ2-1 TRBV20-1 NA NA
TGTGCCAGCAGTCCGCACGGACAGGGTTTGGGTGAAGCTTTCTTT CASSPHGQGLGEAFF TRBJ1-1 TRBV6-1 TRBD1 NA
TGTGCCAGCAGCCGAGGGACCCTGGTCACCGGGGAGCTGTTTTTT CASSRGTLVTGELFF TRBJ2-2 TRBV12-3/TRBV12-4 NA NA
TGCGCCAGCAGCCTGATCCTCGAAGAGACCCAGTACTTC CASSLILEETQYF TRBJ2-5 TRBV5-1 NA many
TGTGCCAGCAGCTTATCCGGGACTCTAACTCCCCTCATAGATACGCAGTATTTT CASSLSGTLTPLIDTQYF TRBJ2-3 TRBV7-2 NA NA
TGTGCCAGCAGCCAAGGGGGGGGGCACCAAGAGACCCAGTACTTC CASSQGGGHQETQYF TRBJ2-5 TRBV4-2 NA few
TGCGCCAGCAGCCACTTCTTAGCGGGAGGAGAGACCCAGTACTTC CASSHFLAGGETQYF TRBJ2-5 TRBV4-1 TRBD2 NA
TGTGCCAGCAGTTTTAGAATTCGAGACACTGAACCTTTCTTT CASSFRIRDTEPFF TRBJ1-1 TRBV28 NA NA
TGTGCCAGCAGATACACCAGGACAGGGTCCTACGAGCAGTACTTC CASRYTRTGSYEQYF TRBJ2-7 TRBV11-1 TRBD1 NA
TGTGCCAGCAGTGAAGGGCCTAGACCGGAGACCCAGTACTTC CASSEGPRPETQYF TRBJ2-5 TRBV2 NA few
TGTGCCACCAGCAGAGTTAGCGGGAGGGCCTCGACCGGGGAGCTGTTTTTT CATSRVSGRASTGELFF TRBJ2-2 TRBV15 TRBD2 NA
TGTGCCAGCAGCGTATTAGGGGGGGGAACCGGGGAGCTGTTTTTT CASSVLGGGTGELFF TRBJ2-2 TRBV7-3 NA NA
TGCAGCGTCGGGACAGGGCCTTCAAACACCGGGGAGCTGTTTTTT CSVGTGPSNTGELFF TRBJ2-2 TRBV29-1 TRBD1 NA
TGTGCCAGCAGCCAAGACGGCCAGCGGACCCGAGAGACCCAGTACTTC CASSQDGQRTRETQYF TRBJ2-5 TRBV4-2 NA NA
TGCGCCAGCAGCCAATCCTGGACAGGCTCGGGAAAACTGTTTTTT CASSQSWTGSGKLFF TRBJ1-4 TRBV4-3 TRBD1 few
TGCAGTGCTCGAGGGAGCTCTGGGGCCAACGTCCTGACTTTC CSARGSSGANVLTF TRBJ2-6 TRBV20-1 NA few
TGTGCCACCAGCAGAGAAGCGACATTGAACACTGAAGCTTTCTTT CATSREATLNTEAFF TRBJ1-1 TRBV15 NA NA
TGTGCCAGCACCGGATATAGGGCAGGAGATACGCAGTATTTT CASTGYRAGDTQYF TRBJ2-3 TRBV6-2/TRBV6-3 NA NA
TGCAGTGCTATCAGGGGCCAGCCCGACACCGGGGAGCTGTTTTTT CSAIRGQPDTGELFF TRBJ2-2 TRBV20-1 NA many
TGCAGTGCTAGATGGGAGGAGTATGGCTACACCTTC CSARWEEYGYTF TRBJ1-2 TRBV20-1 NA few
TGTGCCAGCAGTCAAACCAGCGGATTCTCTGGGGCCAACGTCCTGACTTTC CASSQTSGFSGANVLTF TRBJ2-6 TRBV28 NA few
TGTGCCAGCAGCCGAACAGGACCAGTGACCCAGTACTTC CASSRTGPVTQYF TRBJ2-5 TRBV7-9 NA few
TGTGCCACCAGCAGAGACCGGGACAGGGCCAATGAGCAGTTCTTC CATSRDRDRANEQFF TRBJ2-1 TRBV15 TRBD1 few
TGTGCCACCAGTGAGGGGGGCAATGAGCAGTTCTTC CATSEGGNEQFF TRBJ2-1 TRBV24-1 NA few
TGTGCCAGCAGTGGCGGCGGGACACTTACCTACGAACAGTACTTC CASSGGGTLTYEQYF TRBJ2-7 TRBV25-1 NA few
TGTGCCACTGAGACTAGCACAGATACGCAGTATTTT CATETSTDTQYF TRBJ2-3 TRBV6-2/TRBV6-3 NA many
TGCGCCAGCAGCCAAGATCCGGGACTAGCGGGAGCCACAGATACGCAGTATTTT CASSQDPGLAGATDTQYF TRBJ2-3 TRBV4-3 TRBD2 few
TGCAGTGCTGAGTTACTAACCCCCTCCTACGAGCAGTACTTC CSAELLTPSYEQYF TRBJ2-7 TRBV20-1 NA NA
TGTGCCAGCACCTTGGGTTCTAGCGTCTACAATGAGCAGTTCTTC CASTLGSSVYNEQFF TRBJ2-1 TRBV11-2 NA NA
TGCGCCAGCAGCTCCTGGGACGGACCCCAAGAGACCCAGTACTTC CASSSWDGPQETQYF TRBJ2-5 TRBV5-1 NA NA
TGTGCCATGGGCCCGGGACGGGTCAACTATGGCTACACCTTC CAMGPGRVNYGYTF TRBJ1-2 TRBV28 NA NA
TGCAGCGTTGAGGATCCCAGCCCCGGGGACTACAATGAGCAGTTCTTC CSVEDPSPGDYNEQFF TRBJ2-1 TRBV29-1 NA few
TGTGCCAGCAGCCTCGATCCTGGGACAGCCCCCAACTTC CASSLDPGTAPNF TRBJ2-7 TRBV14 TRBD1 few
TGTGCCAGCAGTTCCCCGGGCGAGCAGTACTTC CASSSPGEQYF TRBJ2-7 TRBV28 NA many
TGTGCCAGCAGCGGCCGAATGCTCTACAATGAGCAGTTCTTC CASSGRMLYNEQFF TRBJ2-1 TRBV28 NA NA
TGTGCCAGCAGTTTAGCGAGCGGGGGCGGGACAGGGGTGGCAGATACGCAGTATTTT CASSLASGGGTGVADTQYF TRBJ2-3 TRBV27 TRBD1 NA
TGCAGTGCTAGAGATTACAGGGGCTTTGGCTACACCTTC CSARDYRGFGYTF TRBJ1-2 TRBV20-1 TRBD1 few
TGCAGTGGAGTGGGGGAGGGGGAGACCCAGTACTTC CSGVGEGETQYF TRBJ2-5 TRBV20-1 TRBD2 many
TGTGCCAGCTCACCAGTCGATCTGGGAGCGAGGCGAGAGACCCAGTACTTC CASSPVDLGARRETQYF TRBJ2-5 TRBV18 NA NA
TGTGCCAGCAGTGTACGACTAGCGGGGAGCACAGATACGCAGTATTTT CASSVRLAGSTDTQYF TRBJ2-3 TRBV12-3/TRBV12-4 TRBD2 NA
TGTGCCAGCAGTTCTAACCGCGCATCTAGCGGGGTCGTCTACAATGAGCAGTTCTTC CASSSNRASSGVVYNEQFF TRBJ2-1 TRBV6-2/TRBV6-3 TRBD2 few
TGCAGCGTTGGACAGGGATCTAGCACAGATACGCAGTATTTT CSVGQGSSTDTQYF TRBJ2-3 TRBV29-1 TRBD1 few
TGTGCCAGCAGGCCGCTAACAGAAAGGGGGGCATACAATGAGCAGTTCTTC CASRPLTERGAYNEQFF TRBJ2-1 TRBV6-2/TRBV6-3 NA few
TGCGCCAGCAGCTCGGACAGGGAAGGGGATACGCAGTATTTT CASSSDREGDTQYF TRBJ2-3 TRBV5-1 TRBD1 many
TGTGCCAGTAGTGTGACTAGCGGGATCGAGCAGTACTTC CASSVTSGIEQYF TRBJ2-7 TRBV19 TRBD2 NA
TGCAGCGTTGATGTGGGCTACGAGCAGTACTTC CSVDVGYEQYF TRBJ2-7 TRBV29-1 NA few
TGTGCCAGCAGTTCCGGGGACAATTCACCCCTCCACTTT CASSSGDNSPLHF TRBJ1-6 TRBV7-2 NA many
TGTGCCAGCAGTTACGACGGGACAGGGGGCCGATGGGGGACTGAAGCTTTCTTT CASSYDGTGGRWGTEAFF TRBJ1-1 TRBV6-2/TRBV6-3 TRBD1 NA
TGTGCCAGCAGTCCCATCGGGGGTAGGGGCAATGAGCAGTTCTTC CASSPIGGRGNEQFF TRBJ2-1 TRBV7-2 NA few
TGCGCCAGCAGCCAAGATGTCATGCGGGATGAGGAGACCCAGTACTTC CASSQDVMRDEETQYF TRBJ2-5 TRBV4-1 NA few
TGTGCCAGCAGTTTCTCCTCCGTAGGCCAAGAGACCCAGTACTTC CASSFSSVGQETQYF TRBJ2-5 TRBV12-3/TRBV12-4 NA few
TGTGCCAGCAGCCCGCAACCTGGGGTCGGCTATGGCTACACCTTC CASSPQPGVGYGYTF TRBJ1-2 TRBV7-2 NA NA